This T cell receptor beta chain was observed in a study of STAT3 mutations in large granular lymphocyte leukemia. Only in-frame clones appear in the TCRdb table, and some are missing; sequencing was by immunoSEQ multiplex PCR. The data contain roughly 17,000 clones, over 80% of them singletons. Study results and caveats: After therapy, about 35% of the 18 patients switched clonotypes, all new clones STAT3 wild type. Some patients had persisting codominant clonotypes that could mask small clones. Samples missed the first appearance of the clone. At least one immunodominant TCR beta clonotype appeared in every T-cell large granular lymphocyte leukemia patient.

Concerning this clone itself: Its antigen remains unknown.

Source material: peripheral blood mononuclear cells. This clonotype was sampled from a man aged 55 to 70 with T-cell large granular lymphocyte leukemia. Some clones in this sample may be carry-over from other donors' samples.

CDR3 protein: CSAGQGGGYTF. CDR3 in DNA: TGCAGTGCCGGACAGGGCGGGGGCTACACCTTC. V and J are TRBV20-1 and TRBJ1-2; 8 bases agree with TRBD1. The CDR3 spans 11 residues. Germline CDR1 is DFQATT and CDR2 is SNEGSKA (reference sequence). Trimming removed 6 bases from V and 8 bases from J; junction bases left unmatched: 5.